This TCR beta chain was retrieved from a study of cytomegalovirus exposure and HLA in healthy donors. This clone was detected only once. Profiled with immunoSEQ multiplex PCR; TCRdb holds only in-frame clones, not every one. The sample lists about 220,000 clones; 80% to 95% were seen once. Germline CDR1 reads SGHVS; CDR2 reads FQNEAQ. The CDR3 covers 13 residues. V was clipped by 1 base and J by 7 bases, with 8 bases between them. This receptor was obtained from a woman aged 18-30 years in good health and CMV-seronegative. The rearrangement links TRBV7-8 to TRBJ2-1; D remains unclear. The sequencing input was PBMCs. The CDR3 sequence is CASSLDILNEQFF. CDR3 nucleotides: TGTGCCAGCAGCTTAGACATTTTGAATGAGCAGTTCTTC.